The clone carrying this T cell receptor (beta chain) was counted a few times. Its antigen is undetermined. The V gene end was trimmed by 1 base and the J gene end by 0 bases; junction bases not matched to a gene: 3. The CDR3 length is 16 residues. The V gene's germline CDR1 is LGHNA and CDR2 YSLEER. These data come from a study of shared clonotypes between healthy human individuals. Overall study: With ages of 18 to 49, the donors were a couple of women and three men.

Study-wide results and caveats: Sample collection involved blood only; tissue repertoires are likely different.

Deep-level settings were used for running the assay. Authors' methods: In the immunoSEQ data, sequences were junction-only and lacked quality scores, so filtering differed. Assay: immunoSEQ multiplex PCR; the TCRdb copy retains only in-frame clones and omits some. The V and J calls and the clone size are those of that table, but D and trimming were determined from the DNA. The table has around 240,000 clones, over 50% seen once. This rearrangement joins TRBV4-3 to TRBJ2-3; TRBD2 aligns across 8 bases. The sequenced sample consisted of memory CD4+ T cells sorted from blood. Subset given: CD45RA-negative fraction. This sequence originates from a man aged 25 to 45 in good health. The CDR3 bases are TGCGCCAGCAGCCAAGGGCCTAGCGGGAGCACAGATACGCAGTATTTT. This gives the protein CASSQGPSGSTDTQYF.